One and the same sample provided the 9 T cell receptor beta chains below, sequenced in a study of T-cell memory formation after mild COVID-19 (dated by TCRdb to about 2021). The library was made by 5' RACE. Instrument on record: Illumina NovaSeq 6000. The public reads were run again by TCRdb, first through fastp at Q25 and then through MiXCR, and only productive beta chains were kept. Rows with one shared CDR3 protein collapse into an entry with the most common genes and DNA. In all, the sample holds about 350,000 distinct CDR3 sequences, and roughly 13% of those were seen once. The ten largest account for about 20% of the sample. The sequencing sample was made of PBMCs or a T cell subset sorted from them (not recorded which). The receptors come from a man aged 18 to 35 who had mild COVID-19 (a few samples of this study predate the infection). The sample titles of this study are shuffled in the database, so cell type and time point are left out; the donor was told from shared clones.

Many counts were recorded for this clonotype. The V and J genes are TRBV5-4 and TRBJ2-1; TRBD1 matches 11 bases. V gave up 6 bases and J gave up 6 bases; unmatched junction bases: 14. The CDR3 extends over 17 amino acids. Germline V CDR1 and CDR2: SGHNT, YYREEE (reference sequence). The CDR3 nucleotides are TGTGCCAGCACCCCAGCCGTTTCCGGGACAGGGGGCAATGAGCAGTTCTTC. Its protein product is CASTPAVSGTGGNEQFF.

This clonotype appeared a few times. The CDR3 nucleotides are TGTGCCAGTAGTACCCGGGACAGGGGCTGGGATGAGCAGTTCTTC. Residues: CASSTRDRGWDEQFF. The chain couples TRBV19 to TRBJ2-1; TRBD1 aligns across 10 bases. In germline, CDR1 is LNHDA, CDR2 SQIVND (reference sequence). V dropped 4 bases and J dropped 8; count of bases not matched to a gene: 8. This CDR3 spans 15 amino acids.

The chain joins TRBV5-3 to TRBJ1-1; D ambiguous. TRBV5-3 is reported as an ORF; its role is uncertain. V shed 4 bases and J shed 0 bases, with 7 bases lying between them. The CDR3 consists of 13 residues. The CDR3 DNA is TGTGCCAGAAGCCCCGAACTGAACACTGAAGCTTTCTTT. This codes for CARSPELNTEAFF.

This clonotype was detected only a few times. The chain links TRBV19 to TRBJ1-1; the D gene is possibly TRBD1 (6 bases). The germline V and J ends were trimmed by 4 bases and 10 bases, with 16 bases remaining between them. In germline, CDR1 is LNHDA, CDR2 SQIVND (reference sequence). The CDR3 length is 13 residues. CDR3 loop: CASSKTGSGAAFF. CDR3 DNA sequence: TGTGCCAGTAGTAAGACGGGATCGGGGGCAGCTTTCTTT.

In this sample, this clonotype turned up a few times. This chain joins TRBV4-3 and TRBJ2-5; 11 nucleotides align to TRBD2. CDR3 length equals 16 residues. With 1 base clipped from V and 5 bases from J, the junction kept 6 bases outside the gene matches. Germline CDR1 reads LGHNA; CDR2 reads YSLEER. Here the CDR3 reads CASSQVAGGPGETQYF. The CDR3 DNA follows: TGCGCCAGCAGCCAAGTAGCGGGGGGGCCGGGCGAGACCCAGTACTTC.

This rearrangement joins TRBV20-1 to TRBJ2-1; D is ambiguous. The CDR3 covers 12 residues. Per germline, CDR1 DFQATT and CDR2 SNEGSKA (reference sequence). The V gene lost 6 bases and the J gene lost 7 bases, with 13 bases spanning the gap. As DNA, the CDR3 is TGCAGTGCCCGGCCGGATCAGAATGAGCAGTTCTTC. This gives the protein CSARPDQNEQFF.

This chain joins TRBV6-5 and TRBJ1-2, with D perhaps matching TRBD1 (6 bases). CDR3 length equals 16 residues. With 6 bases removed from V and 1 base from J, the gap between germline ends came to 18 bases. The V gene's germline CDR1 is MNHEY and CDR2 SVGAGI. The CDR3 spells CASRGVGGGNNYGYTF. Written as DNA, the CDR3 is TGTGCCAGCAGGGGGGTCGGAGGGGGAAATAACTATGGCTACACCTTC.

This clonotype occurred a few times. The rearrangement links TRBV20-1 to TRBJ2-5; maybe TRBD1 (5 bases). The V and J ends lost 6 bases and 1 base respectively, with 21 bases between them. CDR1 and CDR2 from the germline V gene are DFQATT and SNEGSKA (reference sequence). This CDR3 has 16 residues. This chain's CDR3 is CSADPYVRQGQETQYF. The CDR3 DNA follows: TGCAGTGCGGACCCTTATGTCCGGCAGGGCCAAGAGACCCAGTACTTC.

This sequence joins TRBV20-1 and TRBJ2-3; D unclear. In germline, CDR1 is DFQATT, CDR2 SNEGSKA (reference sequence). This CDR3 comprises 15 residues. V lost 4 bases and J lost 0, with 14 bases in between. The CDR3 DNA sequence: TGCAGTGCTATGGACGCGTCTACTAGCACAGATACGCAGTATTTT. The encoded protein is CSAMDASTSTDTQYF.